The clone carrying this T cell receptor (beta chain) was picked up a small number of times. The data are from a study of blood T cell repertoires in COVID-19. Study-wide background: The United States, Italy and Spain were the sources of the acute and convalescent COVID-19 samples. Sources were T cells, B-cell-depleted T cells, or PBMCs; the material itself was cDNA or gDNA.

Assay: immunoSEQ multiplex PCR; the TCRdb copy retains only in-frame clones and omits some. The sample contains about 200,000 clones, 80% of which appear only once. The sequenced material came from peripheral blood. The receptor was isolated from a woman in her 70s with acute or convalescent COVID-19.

CDR3 sequence reads: CASSGQGRGNTEAFF. The CDR3 region has the DNA TGTGCCAGCAGCGGACAGGGGCGGGGGAACACTGAAGCTTTCTTT. The chain is built from TRBV6-6 and TRBJ1-1; 9 bases map to TRBD1. This CDR3 has 15 residues. Germline V gene lookup returns CDR1 MNHNY and CDR2 SVGAGI (reference sequence). V shed 6 bases, J shed 1 base, and the junction held 6 bases outside the gene matches.